The 14 T cell receptor beta chains in this list originate from one sample, sequenced in a study of T-cell memory formation after mild COVID-19. Via MiXCR, TCRdb re-called the 5' RACE reads, giving one row per CDR3 protein. The table has 200,000 to 300,000 distinct CDR3 sequences, 16% seen once. Material: PBMCs or a T cell subset sorted from them (not recorded which). These receptor sequences come from a man between 18 and 35 years old who had mild COVID-19 (a few samples of this study predate the infection). Cell type and time point are not known.

This clonotype was observed a few times. The chain uses TRBV27 and TRBJ2-7, with a possible D match to TRBD1 (5 bases). The length of the CDR3 is 14 residues. Germline-derived CDR1 and CDR2 are MNHEY and SMNVEV (reference sequence). V lost 0 bases and J 2 bases, leaving 8 bases between the germline ends. The CDR3 loop is CASSLSSGTYEQYF. DNA of the CDR3: TGTGCCAGCAGTTTATCCTCAGGGACCTACGAGCAGTACTTC.

This clonotype was counted many times. This chain links TRBV15 with TRBJ2-5; D not resolved. CDR3 length: 13 amino acids. Germline CDR1 LNHNV, CDR2 YYDKDF (reference sequence). V gave up 1 base and J gave up 3 bases, with 6 bases separating them. CDR3 DNA: TGTGCCACCAGCAGAGTGGTCGAAGAGACCCAGTACTTC. Encoded protein: CATSRVVEETQYF.

The gene calls are TRBV12-3 or TRBV12-4 and TRBJ2-5, with 9 bases fitting TRBD2. J gave up 5 bases and V 5 bases, and 6 bases lay outside the gene matches. The CDR3 has 14 residues. The CDR3 is CASSQAGGWETQYF. In DNA, the CDR3 is TGTGCCAGCAGTCAAGCGGGGGGCTGGGAGACCCAGTACTTC.

The J gene is TRBJ2-2, the V gene TRBV24-1; 7 nucleotides line up with TRBD1. Germline assignment: CDR1 KGHDR and CDR2 SFDVKD. V lost 0 bases and J lost 0; bases outside the gene matches: 0. The CDR3 spans 16 residues. The CDR3 loop is CATSDLGTANTGELFF. The CDR3 bases are TGTGCCACCAGTGATTTGGGGACAGCGAACACCGGGGAGCTGTTTTTT.

The chain recombines TRBV16 with TRBJ1-1, with D unclear. Trimming removed 6 bases at V and 1 base at J, with 18 bases between. CDR1 KGHSY and CDR2 FQNENV come from the germline V gene. The CDR3 is 16 amino acids. CDR3 loop: CASRRVGGHRNTEAFF. In DNA, the CDR3 is TGTGCCAGCAGGAGGGTGGGAGGGCACCGGAACACTGAAGCTTTCTTT. Full variable domain (remainder filled in from reference TRBV16 and TRBJ1-1): GEEVAQTPKHLVRGEGQKAKLYCAPIKGHSYVFWYQQVLKNEFKFLISFQNENVFDETGMPKERFSAKCLPNSPCSLEIQATKLEDSAVYFCASRRVGGHRNTEAFFGQGTRLTVV.

This clonotype came up a few times. The CDR3 loop reads CASSPMNRERMNTEAFF. The CDR3 bases are TGTGCCAGCTCACCTATGAACAGGGAGAGGATGAACACTGAAGCTTTCTTT. This chain uses TRBV18 with TRBJ1-1; tentative D call: TRBD1 (6 bases). Germline V gene sequence: CDR1 KGHSH, CDR2 LQKENI. The CDR3 contains 17 residues. V lost 3 bases and J 0 bases, leaving 17 bases between the germline ends.

In its sample, this clonotype was seen a few times. This chain links TRBV29-1 with TRBJ1-2, with 9 bases fitting TRBD1. Germline V gene lookup returns CDR1 SQVTM and CDR2 ANQGSEA. J was trimmed by 2 bases and V by 6 bases; bases with no gene match: 4. The CDR3 covers 13 residues. For the CDR3, the DNA is TGCAGCGTGATGACAGGGGGAAACTATGGCTACACCTTC. It is translated as CSVMTGGNYGYTF.

To note about this clonotype: Compared with germline, one end of the junction differs, possibly owing to a read error. The chain joins TRBV14 to TRBJ1-1, with D uncertain. The germline CDR1 and CDR2 sequences are SGHDN and FVKESK. The CDR3 totals 13 residues. This chain's CDR3 is CASSQDRSTEASF. CDR3 nucleotide sequence: TGTGCCAGCAGCCAAGATCGGAGTACTGAAGCTTCCTTT.

This clonotype was observed a few times. The CDR3 region is CASSLEGSLQYF. DNA of the CDR3: TGTGCCAGCAGCCTGGAGGGGAGTCTCCAGTACTTC. V is TRBV12-3 or TRBV12-4 and J is TRBJ2-5; maybe TRBD2 (6 bases). V was clipped by 6 bases and J by 10 bases, with 15 bases between them. The CDR3 is 12 residues long.

The V and J genes are TRBV10-3 and TRBJ2-6; D unclear. Per the germline V gene, CDR1 is ENHRY and CDR2 is SYGVKD. The CDR3 sequence is 14 residues long. V was cut by 4 bases and J by 0 bases, with 4 bases left in between. The CDR3 reads CAISGLSGANVLTF. CDR3 DNA sequence: TGTGCCATCAGTGGGCTCTCTGGGGCCAACGTCCTGACTTTC.

The chain recombines TRBV12-3 or TRBV12-4 with TRBJ1-5; D gene uncertain. V was pared by 3 bases and J by 5 bases, with 20 bases between. This CDR3 region has 17 residues. CDR3 sequence: CASSFSASVLLYQPQHF. The CDR3 nucleotides read TGTGCCAGCAGTTTCTCCGCCAGCGTCCTACTGTATCAGCCCCAGCATTTT.

The chain carries TRBV18 and TRBJ2-7, with 14 bases aligning to TRBD2. The length of the CDR3 is 17 residues. Trimming took 5 bases from V and 2 from J; bases not matched to a gene: 8. Per the germline V gene, CDR1 is KGHSH and CDR2 is LQKENI. The CDR3 is CASSSPTSGGAPYEQYF. CDR3 sequence (DNA): TGTGCCAGCTCAAGCCCGACTAGCGGGGGGGCCCCCTACGAGCAGTACTTC.

In this sample, this clonotype turned up a few times. DNA for the CDR3: TGCGCCAGCAGCCAAGATAGTAGAAAGGCTTACAATGAGCAGTTCTTC. It codes for CASSQDSRKAYNEQFF. The chain recombines TRBV4-1 with TRBJ2-1; D uncertain. The CDR3 totals 16 residues. CDR1 and CDR2 from the germline V gene are MGHRA and YSYEKL. The V and J ends lost 0 bases and 4 bases respectively, with 13 bases between them.

The chain has TRBV3-1 and TRBJ2-7; 7 nucleotides line up with TRBD2. The CDR3 has 14 residues. The junction had 5 bases not matched to a gene; V was cut back by 4 bases and J by 2 bases. CDR1 and CDR2 from the germline V gene are LGHDT and YNNKEL (reference sequence). CDR3 region: CASSPRGGAYEQYV. CDR3 bases: TGTGCCAGCAGCCCAAGGGGAGGGGCCTACGAGCAGTACGTC.